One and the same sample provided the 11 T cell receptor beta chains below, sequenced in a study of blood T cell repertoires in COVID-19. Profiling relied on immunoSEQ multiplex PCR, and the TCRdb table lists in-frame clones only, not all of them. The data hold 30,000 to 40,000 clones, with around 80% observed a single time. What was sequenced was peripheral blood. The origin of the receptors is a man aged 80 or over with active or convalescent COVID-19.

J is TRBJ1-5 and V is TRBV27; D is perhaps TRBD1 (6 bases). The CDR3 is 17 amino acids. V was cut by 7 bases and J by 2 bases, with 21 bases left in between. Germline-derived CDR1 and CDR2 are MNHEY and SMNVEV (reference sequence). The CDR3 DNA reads TGTGCCAGCATTCTCGGACCGACAGGCGGTGGCAATCAGCCCCAGCATTTT. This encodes CASILGPTGGGNQPQHF.

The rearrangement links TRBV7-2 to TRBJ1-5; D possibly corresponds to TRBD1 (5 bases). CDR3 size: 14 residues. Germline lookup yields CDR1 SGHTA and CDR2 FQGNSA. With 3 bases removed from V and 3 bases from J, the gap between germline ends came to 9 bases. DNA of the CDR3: TGTGCCAGCAGCTTGAACAGGTTCAATCAGCCCCAGCATTTT. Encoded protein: CASSLNRFNQPQHF. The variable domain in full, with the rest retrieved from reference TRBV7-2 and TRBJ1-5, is GAGVSQSPSNKVTEKGKDVELRCDPISGHTALYWYRQSLGQGLEFLIYFQGNSAPDKSGLPSDRFSAERTGGSVSTLTIQRTQQEDSAVYLCASSLNRFNQPQHFGDGTRLSIL.

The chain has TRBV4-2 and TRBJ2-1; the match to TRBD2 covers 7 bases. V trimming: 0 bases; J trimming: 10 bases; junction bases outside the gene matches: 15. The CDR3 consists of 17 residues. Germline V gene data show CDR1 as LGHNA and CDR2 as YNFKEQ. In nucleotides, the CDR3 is TGTGCCAGCAGCCAAGAGGAAAGGGGAGGGCCCAACGTGGAGCAGTTCTTC. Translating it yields CASSQEERGGPNVEQFF.

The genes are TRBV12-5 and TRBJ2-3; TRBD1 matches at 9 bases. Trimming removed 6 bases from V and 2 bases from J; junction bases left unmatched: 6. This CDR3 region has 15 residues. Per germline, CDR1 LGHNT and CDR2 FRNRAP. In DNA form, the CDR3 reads TGTGCTAGTGGACCACAGGGGGCCGACACAGATACGCAGTATTTT. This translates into CASGPQGADTDTQYF.

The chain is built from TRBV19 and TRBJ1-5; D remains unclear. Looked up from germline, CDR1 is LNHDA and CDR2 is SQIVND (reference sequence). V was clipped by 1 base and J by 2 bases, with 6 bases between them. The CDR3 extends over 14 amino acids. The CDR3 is CASSIGLGNQPQHF. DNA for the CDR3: TGTGCCAGTAGTATAGGGCTTGGCAATCAGCCCCAGCATTTT.

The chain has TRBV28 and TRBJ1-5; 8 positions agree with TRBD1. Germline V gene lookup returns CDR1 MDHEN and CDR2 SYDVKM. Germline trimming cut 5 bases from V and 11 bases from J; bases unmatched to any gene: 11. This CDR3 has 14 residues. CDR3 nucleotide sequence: TGTGCCAGCAGTCCAGGGGGCGCCCGAATGGCCCAGCATTTT. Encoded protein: CASSPGGARMAQHF.

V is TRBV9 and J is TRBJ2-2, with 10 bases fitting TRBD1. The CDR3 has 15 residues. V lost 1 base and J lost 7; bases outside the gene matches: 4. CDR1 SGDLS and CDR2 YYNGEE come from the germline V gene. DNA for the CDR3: TGTGCCAGCAGCGTATCGACAGGGGGCATCGGGGAGCTGTTTTTT. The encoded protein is CASSVSTGGIGELFF.

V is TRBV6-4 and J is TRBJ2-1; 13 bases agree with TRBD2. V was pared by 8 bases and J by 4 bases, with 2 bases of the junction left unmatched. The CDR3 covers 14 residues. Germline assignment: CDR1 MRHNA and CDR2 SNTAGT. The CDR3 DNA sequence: TGTGCCAGCTTGGGACTAGCGGGGTACAATGAGCAGTTCTTC. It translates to CASLGLAGYNEQFF.

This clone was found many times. The CDR3 reads CASTRDTFSGNTIYF. The CDR3 DNA sequence: TGTGCCAGCACCCGGGACACCTTCTCTGGAAACACCATATATTTT. This chain links TRBV5-5 with TRBJ1-3; D perhaps matches TRBD1 (6 bases). V was clipped by 6 bases and J by 0 bases, with 13 bases between them. CDR3 size: 15 residues. Germline V CDR1 and CDR2: SGHKS, YYEKEE (reference sequence).

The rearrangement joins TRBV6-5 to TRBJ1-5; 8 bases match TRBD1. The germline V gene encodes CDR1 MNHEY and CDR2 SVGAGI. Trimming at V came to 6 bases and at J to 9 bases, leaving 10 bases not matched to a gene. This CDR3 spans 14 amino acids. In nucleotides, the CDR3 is TGTGCCAGCAGACGGACAGGGAGGACTGGGCCCCAGCATTTT. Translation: CASRRTGRTGPQHF.

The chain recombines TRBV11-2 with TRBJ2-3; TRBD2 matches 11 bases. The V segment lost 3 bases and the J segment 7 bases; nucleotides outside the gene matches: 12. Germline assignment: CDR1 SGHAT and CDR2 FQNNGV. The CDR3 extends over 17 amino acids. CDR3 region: CASSFISGRALLYTQYF. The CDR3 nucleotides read TGTGCCAGCAGCTTTATTAGCGGGAGGGCTTTATTATATACGCAGTATTTT.